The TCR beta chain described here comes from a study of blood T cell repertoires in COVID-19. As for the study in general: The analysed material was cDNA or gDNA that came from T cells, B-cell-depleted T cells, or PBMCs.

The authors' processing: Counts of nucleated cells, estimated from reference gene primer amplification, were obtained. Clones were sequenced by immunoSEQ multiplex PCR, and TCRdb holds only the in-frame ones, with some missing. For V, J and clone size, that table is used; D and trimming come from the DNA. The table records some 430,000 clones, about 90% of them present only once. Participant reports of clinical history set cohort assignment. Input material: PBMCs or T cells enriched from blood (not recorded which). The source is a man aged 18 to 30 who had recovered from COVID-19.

CDR3 protein: CAWRAGRTGEQYF. CDR3 DNA sequence: TGTGCCTGGAGAGCGGGCAGGACTGGCGAGCAGTACTTC. The gene calls are TRBV30 and TRBJ2-7; D may be TRBD2 (6 bases). The V end lost 3 bases, the J end lost 6 bases, and 15 bases lay between the germline ends. The CDR3 extends over 13 amino acids. CDR1 and CDR2 from the germline V gene are GTSNPN and SVGIG (reference sequence).